This TCR beta chain was obtained from a study of blood T cell repertoires in COVID-19. Background on the study: Collection of acute and convalescent COVID-19 samples took place in the United States, Italy and Spain. Sample material is recorded as cDNA or gDNA derived from T cells, B-cell-depleted T cells, or PBMCs.

Original processing methods: How many nucleated cells were present was estimated from reference gene primer amplification. The method was immunoSEQ multiplex PCR; TCRdb's version includes in-frame clones alone and lacks a portion of them. V and J calls and clone size are copied from that table; D and trimming were computed from the DNA. The sample lists about 65,000 clones; roughly 79% were seen once. The sequence came from a human donor in a cohort sampled during active COVID-19. The sequenced material came from peripheral blood.

CDR3 region: CASIPGQGYGYTF. The CDR3 DNA follows: TGCGCCAGCATCCCGGGACAGGGCTATGGCTACACCTTC. The rearrangement links TRBV10-2 to TRBJ1-2; 9 bases align to TRBD1. CDR3 length: 13 residues. Germline lookup yields CDR1 WSHSY and CDR2 SAAADI. V lost 7 bases, J lost 4 bases, and 4 bases stayed unmatched.